This T cell receptor beta chain stems from a study of PD-1 blockade in classical Hodgkin lymphoma. Clones were read by immunoSEQ multiplex PCR, and TCRdb kept only the in-frame ones, dropping some. The sample includes 55,000 to 60,000 clones, around 93% seen only once; the top ten take 8% to 13%. Trimming took 2 bases from V and 4 from J, leaving 12 bases between them. Germline CDR1 is SGDLS and CDR2 is YYNGEE. The CDR3 is 14 residues long. All patients relapsed after autologous stem cell transplantation, and brentuximab vedotin exposure varied. This chain joins TRBV9 and TRBJ1-2, with a tentative D call TRBD1 (6 bases). Sequenced here: peripheral blood mononuclear cells (PBMCs), sampled before the second cycle of nivolumab. This clonotype was obtained from a human donor with classical Hodgkin lymphoma. The CDR3 nucleotides read TGTGCCAGCAGCGTTCTGGACAGTTTCTATGGCTACACCTTC. This codes for CASSVLDSFYGYTF.